A single TCR beta chain is shown here with its context. This clonotype was recorded at least ten times. The clone's antigen remains unknown. Qualities for individual bases were not recorded, and no much larger clone is one base off. This entry comes from a study of early T cells in non-severe SARS-CoV-2 infection (dated by TCRdb to the early 2020s). With respect to the entire study: Because TCR sequencing relied on bulk RNA taken from unsorted whole blood, pairing of alpha and beta chains was not possible. Results the study describes overall, beyond this receptor: VDJdb matching was skewed toward anti-spike CD8 responses and likely underestimated virus-specific expansions by missing private and CD4 specificities.

The CDR3 starts with the cysteine, ends with the phenylalanine, and has 15 residues. Only CDR3 DNA is held: 45 bases, read in frame from base 1. V is reduced by 1 base and J by 1 base, leaving a spacing of 7 bases between them. The CDR1 and CDR2 encoded by the germline V gene are MNHEY and SVGAGI. A case-control design nested within a healthcare worker cohort in London, UK, was used, with weekly nasopharyngeal swab PCR tests and blood sampling performed. Healthcare workers were recruited between 23 and 31 March 2020, during the week of the UK lockdown, and were followed weekly for up to roughly 16 weeks. Library preparation employed 5' RACE. Sequenced on a NextSeq 500. To correct for sequencing error and PCR bias, the TCR library protocol tagged individual cDNA molecules with unique molecular identifiers. Sequencing covered both TCR alpha and beta chains, and within each sample the abundances of alpha and beta sequences were tightly co-correlated. Turning to the authors' computational methods: Decombinator V4 was used to perform V gene, J gene and CDR3 annotation of TCR sequences. Expanded TCRs were defined as changing significantly between any two time points under a Poisson model with p below 0.0001. Abundances of TCRs were expressed as counts per million after normalisation to the total number of TCRs sequenced in each sample. MAIT TCRs were defined by TRAV1-2 paired with TRAJ12, TRAJ20 or TRAJ33, and iNKT TCRs by TRAV10 paired with TRAJ18. VDJdb, accessed 1 November 2021, was searched for CMV, EBV and SARS-CoV-2 annotated TCRs, with TCRs annotated for multiple antigens excluded. The raw public reads went through TCRdb reprocessing: fastp at Q25, MiXCR clone calling, in-frame beta chains kept. Rows with one shared CDR3 protein collapse into an entry with the most common genes and DNA. The V and J calls follow TCRdb's processing rather than the paper's. In this sample the table shows around 33,000 distinct CDR3 sequences, almost 6% of which occur a single time. The ten largest clones add up to about 8% of the sample.

Sequencing was performed on whole blood. This TCR was sampled from an adult who was a healthcare worker with PCR-confirmed SARS-CoV-2 infection or an uninfected control (not recorded which). In this chain, TRBV6-5 is recombined with TRBJ2-2, and the D gene may be TRBD1, 5 bases matching. The nucleotide sequence is TGTGCCAGCAGTTACTACCAGGGGAACACCGGGGAGCTGTTTTTT. This translates into CASSYYQGNTGELFF.